This record looks at one T cell receptor (beta chain) sequence and its context. The data derive from a study of control samples from healthy donors and cancer patients. V was cut by 0 bases and J by 2 bases, with 8 bases left in between. Germline-derived CDR1 and CDR2 are LGHNA and YNFKEQ. This CDR3 contains 14 residues. Using immunoSEQ multiplex PCR, the repertoire was profiled, and TCRdb retains in-frame clones only, with some absent. The table has under 450,000 clones, 90% seen once. The chain joins TRBV4-2 to TRBJ2-7; D gene uncertain. The sequenced material came from PBMCs. This clonotype was sampled from a man aged 40-55 years with head and neck cancer. CDR3 in DNA: TGTGCCAGCAGCCAAGATTACGGTCCCTACGAGCAGTACTTC. Its protein product is CASSQDYGPYEQYF.